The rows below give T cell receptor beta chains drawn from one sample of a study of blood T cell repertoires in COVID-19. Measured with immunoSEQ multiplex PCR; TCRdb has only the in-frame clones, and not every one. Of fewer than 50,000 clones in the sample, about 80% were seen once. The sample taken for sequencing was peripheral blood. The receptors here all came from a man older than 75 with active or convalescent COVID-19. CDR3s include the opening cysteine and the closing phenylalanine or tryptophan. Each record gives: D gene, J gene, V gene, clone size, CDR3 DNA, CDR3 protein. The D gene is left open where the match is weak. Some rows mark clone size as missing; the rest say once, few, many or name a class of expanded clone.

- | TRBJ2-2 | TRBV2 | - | TGTGCCAGCAGTGCACATTCGAACACCGGGGAGCTGTTTTTT | CASSAHSNTGELFF
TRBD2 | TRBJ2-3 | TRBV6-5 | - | TGTGCCAGCAGTTGGCAGCGGGAGGGCACAGATACGCAGTATTTT | CASSWQREGTDTQYF
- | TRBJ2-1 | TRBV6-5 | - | TGTGCCAGCAGTTATAGGGGGGGGCCCTCTAATGAGCAGTTCTTC | CASSYRGGPSNEQFF
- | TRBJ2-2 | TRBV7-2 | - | TGTGCCAGCAGCTCTAGAAGGGGCGTGGGCACCGGGGAGCTGTTTTTT | CASSSRRGVGTGELFF
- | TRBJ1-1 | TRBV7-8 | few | TGTGCCAGCAGCTTAAGGCGGGCACGGACGAACACTGAAGCTTTCTTT | CASSLRRARTNTEAFF
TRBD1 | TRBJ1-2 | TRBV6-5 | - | TGTGCCAGCGGACAGGGGGCGTGGGGCTACACCTTC | CASGQGAWGYTF
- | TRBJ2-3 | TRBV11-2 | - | TGTGCCAGCAGCCGGACAGCAGATACGCAGTATTTT | CASSRTADTQYF
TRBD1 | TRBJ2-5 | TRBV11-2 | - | TGTGCCAGCACTCGGGGACAGGGTCTTGGGGCCCAGTACTTC | CASTRGQGLGAQYF
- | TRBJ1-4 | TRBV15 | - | TGTGCCACCAGCAGAGATCTTGCGGGGGGCGGTGAAAAACTGTTTTTT | CATSRDLAGGGEKLFF
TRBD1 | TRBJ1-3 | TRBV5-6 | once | TGTGCCAGCAGCATACTATATTCCGGGACAGGGGGCCGAAACACCATATATTTT | CASSILYSGTGGRNTIYF
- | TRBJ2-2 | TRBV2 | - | TGTGCCAGCAGTGTCTCCCCGAACACCGGGGAGCTGTTTTTT | CASSVSPNTGELFF
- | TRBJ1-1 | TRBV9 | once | TGTGCCAGCAGCCCTACCCTACAGGATGTCACTGAAGCTTTCTTT | CASSPTLQDVTEAFF
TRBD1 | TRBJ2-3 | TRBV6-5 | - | TGTGCCAGCAAGCACCGGGGACAGCCCACAGATACGCAGTATTTT | CASKHRGQPTDTQYF
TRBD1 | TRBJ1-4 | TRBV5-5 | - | TGTGCCAGCAGCTTGGACCCCAGGGGGTCAACTAATGAAAAACTGTTTTTT | CASSLDPRGSTNEKLFF
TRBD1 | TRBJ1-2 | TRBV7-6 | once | TGTGCCAGCAGCTCCGGGACAGGGGGACCGAATGGCTACACCTTC | CASSSGTGGPNGYTF
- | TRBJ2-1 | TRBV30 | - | TGTGCCTGGAGTTCTCTGAATGAGCAGTTCTTC | CAWSSLNEQFF
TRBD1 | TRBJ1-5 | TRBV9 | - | TGTGCCAGCAGCGAGGGACAGGGCCACAATCAGCCCCAGCATTTT | CASSEGQGHNQPQHF
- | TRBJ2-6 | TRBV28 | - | TGTGCCAGCAATACAGAGCCCCTCTCTGGGGCCAACGTCCTGACTTTC | CASNTEPLSGANVLTF
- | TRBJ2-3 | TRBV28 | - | TGTGCCAGCAGTCCTAGTCATACGCAGTATTTT | CASSPSHTQYF
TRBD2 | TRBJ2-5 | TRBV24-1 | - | TGTGCCACCAGTGATTCGGCCGGGACTAGCGGGAGTGAGACCCAGTACTTC | CATSDSAGTSGSETQYF
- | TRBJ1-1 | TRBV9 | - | TGTGCCAGCAGCGTAGCTACTAGGGGGGAAGCTTTCTTT | CASSVATRGEAFF
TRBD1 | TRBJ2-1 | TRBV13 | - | TGTGCCAGCAGCACGACAGGGCCTCCCTACAATGAGCAGTTCTTC | CASSTTGPPYNEQFF
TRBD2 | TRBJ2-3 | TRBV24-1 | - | TGTGCCACCAGTGATTCAGACACTAGCGGGAGGCCAGATACGCAGTATTTT | CATSDSDTSGRPDTQYF
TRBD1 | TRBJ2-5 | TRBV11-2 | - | TGTGCCAGCAGCTTGGCACAGGGGTATGAGACCCAGTACTTC | CASSLAQGYETQYF
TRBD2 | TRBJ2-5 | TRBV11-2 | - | TGTGCCAGCAGCTTAGAAGTAGCGGGGGGACAAGAGACCCAGTACTTC | CASSLEVAGGQETQYF
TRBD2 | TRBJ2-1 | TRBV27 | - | TGTGCCAGCAGTTCGGTGGGACTAGGCGTCTACAATGAGCAGTTCTTC | CASSSVGLGVYNEQFF
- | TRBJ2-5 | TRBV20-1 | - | TGCAGTGCTAGAGGGCATGAGACCCAGTACTTC | CSARGHETQYF
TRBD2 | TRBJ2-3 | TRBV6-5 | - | TGTGCCAGCAGTTACGGGACTACCGAGGCAGATACGCAGTATTTT | CASSYGTTEADTQYF
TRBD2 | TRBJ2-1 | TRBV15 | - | TGTGCCACCAGCAGAGGATACCTAGCGGGATACTCCTACAATGAGCAGTTCTTC | CATSRGYLAGYSYNEQFF
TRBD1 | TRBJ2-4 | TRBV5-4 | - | TGTGCCAGCAGCGCCGGACAGGGGGAAGGGGGCAAAAACATTCAGTACTTC | CASSAGQGEGGKNIQYF
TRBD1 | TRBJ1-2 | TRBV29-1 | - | TGCAGCGTTGAGGGACAGGGCGGCTACACCTTC | CSVEGQGGYTF
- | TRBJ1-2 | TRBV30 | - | TGTGCCTGGAGTTTCCGGGTGGAGTATGGCTACACCTTC | CAWSFRVEYGYTF